Listed below are T cell receptor beta chains from one sample, sequenced in a study of blood T cell repertoires in COVID-19. Only in-frame clones appear in the TCRdb table, and some are missing; sequencing was by immunoSEQ multiplex PCR. Of about 240,000 clones in the sample, about 80% are singletons; the top ten hold roughly 10%. Sequencing input: peripheral blood. These receptors were collected from a woman older than 75 with acute or convalescent COVID-19. Each CDR3 is given with its conserved first and last residue. Each record gives: V gene, clone size, J gene, D gene, CDR3 DNA, CDR3 protein. The D gene is left open where the match is weak. Some rows have no size entry. The others give once, few or many, or a class for an expanded clone.

>TRBV28|few|TRBJ2-1|NA
TGTTCCCCGGATGAGCAGTTCTTC
CSPDEQFF
>TRBV19|NA|TRBJ2-5|NA
TGTGCCAGTAGTGTAGGGGACAATCAAGAGACCCAGTACTTC
CASSVGDNQETQYF
>TRBV19|NA|TRBJ1-5|TRBD1
TGTGCCAGTAGTGGAGGGGGCTCTGGCAATCAGCCCCAGCATTTT
CASSGGGSGNQPQHF
>TRBV28|NA|TRBJ2-5|NA
TGTGCCAGCAGTTTAGGATCCCTAGGCCAAGAGACCCAGTACTTC
CASSLGSLGQETQYF
>TRBV5-1|once|TRBJ2-6|TRBD1
TGCGCCAGCAGCTTACGGGCCCAGGGGGCGCTTGGGGCCAACGTCCTGACTTTC
CASSLRAQGALGANVLTF
>TRBV10-3|NA|TRBJ1-2|TRBD1
TGTGCCATCAGTGACCCGACCCGACAGGGTTCGGGCGGCTACACCTTC
CAISDPTRQGSGGYTF
>TRBV18|NA|TRBJ2-7|NA
TGTGCCAGCTCACCACCGGCAGGGAACGAGCAGTACTTC
CASSPPAGNEQYF
>TRBV6-6|NA|TRBJ1-1|NA
TGTGCCAGCAGCCGGAACACTGAAGCTTTCTTT
CASSRNTEAFF
>TRBV7-6|NA|TRBJ2-3|NA
TGTGCCAGCAGCTTAGAGGCCCTTGCGGCAGATACGCAGTATTTT
CASSLEALAADTQYF
>TRBV9|NA|TRBJ2-3|NA
TGTGCCAGCAGCGTATCGGTGGGGCACCCGGCGGATACGCAGTATTTT
CASSVSVGHPADTQYF
>TRBV5-1|NA|TRBJ1-1|NA
TGCGCCAGCAGCTCAGGGGCGGGGGGCAAGGTAGAAGCTTTCTTT
CASSSGAGGKVEAFF
>TRBV3-1/TRBV3-2|NA|TRBJ1-6|NA
TGTGCCAGCAGCTTCGACAGGTCAGGCTCACCCCTCCACTTT
CASSFDRSGSPLHF
>TRBV2|once|TRBJ2-3|TRBD2
TGTGCCAGCAGTGAAGCACTAGCGGGGGGCACAGATACGCAGTATTTT
CASSEALAGGTDTQYF
>TRBV3-1/TRBV3-2|NA|TRBJ2-3|TRBD2
TGTGCCAGCAGCCCAGTGGTAGTAGCGGGCCCAGATACGCAGTATTTT
CASSPVVVAGPDTQYF
>TRBV5-4|NA|TRBJ1-4|NA
TGTGCCAGCAGCCAACCGGGGGGTGAAAAACTGTTTTTT
CASSQPGGEKLFF
>TRBV7-9|NA|TRBJ1-3|NA
TGTGCCAGCGAGGGGCGGGGTGGAAACACCATATATTTT
CASEGRGGNTIYF
>TRBV28|NA|TRBJ1-6|NA
TGTGCCAGCAGTTTCCGGGTTTCACCCCTCCACTTT
CASSFRVSPLHF
>TRBV7-3|NA|TRBJ2-1|TRBD2
TGTGCCAGCAGCCCCCAGACTAGCGGGGGATTCGGACATGAGCAGTTCTTC
CASSPQTSGGFGHEQFF
>TRBV5-1|NA|TRBJ2-1|TRBD2
TGCGCCAGCAGCCCCCGGGAGGCCAAGGAGCAGTTCTTC
CASSPREAKEQFF
>TRBV28|NA|TRBJ1-1|NA
TGTGCCAGCAGTTTAAATTTAAACACTGAAGCTTTCTTT
CASSLNLNTEAFF
>TRBV2|NA|TRBJ2-1|TRBD2
TGTGCCAGCAGTGCCCTAGCGGGGGCCTACAATGAGCAGTTCTTC
CASSALAGAYNEQFF
>TRBV2|NA|TRBJ1-5|NA
TGTGCCAGCAGCGCCACAGGACCCAATCAGCCCCAGCATTTT
CASSATGPNQPQHF
>TRBV30|NA|TRBJ1-1|NA
TGTGCCTGGAGTGCAGGGCCGGTTGAAGCTTTCTTT
CAWSAGPVEAFF
>TRBV29-1|NA|TRBJ1-1|NA
TGCAGCGTTGAACCCCGGGGTACTGAAGCTTTCTTT
CSVEPRGTEAFF
>TRBV3-1/TRBV3-2|few|TRBJ2-1|NA
TGTGCCAGCAGCCAGGCCAACAATGAGCAGTTCTTC
CASSQANNEQFF
>TRBV27|once|TRBJ2-7|TRBD1
TGTGCCAGCAGTTCGGTAACAGGGGGTAGCGAGCAGTACTTC
CASSSVTGGSEQYF
>TRBV7-9|NA|TRBJ2-2|NA
TGTGCCAGCAGCTTATTGGGCAGTACCACCGGGGAGCTGTTTTTT
CASSLLGSTTGELFF
>TRBV2|NA|TRBJ1-3|NA
TGTGCCAGCAGGGCGGGACGGAGCTCTGGAAACACCATATATTTT
CASRAGRSSGNTIYF
>TRBV28|NA|TRBJ1-1|TRBD1
TGTGCCAGCAGGTTCGGGGGGCAGGGGGCGGACACTGAAGCTTTCTTT
CASRFGGQGADTEAFF
>TRBV7-8|NA|TRBJ1-1|NA
TGTGCCAGCAGAGAGATGGGGCTGAACACTGAAGCTTTCTTT
CASREMGLNTEAFF
>TRBV5-1|NA|TRBJ2-7|TRBD1
TGCGCCAGCAGCTTCACAGGGGTTGGCGAGCAGTACTTC
CASSFTGVGEQYF
>TRBV27|NA|TRBJ2-3|TRBD2
TGTGCCAGCAGCTTTCGGGGGGGAGATACGCAGTATTTT
CASSFRGGDTQYF
>TRBV6-1|NA|TRBJ2-2|NA
TGTGCCAGCAGTGAACGGCCTAGTTTTGCCGGGGAGCTGTTTTTT
CASSERPSFAGELFF
>TRBV7-6|NA|TRBJ2-1|TRBD2
TGTGCCAGCAGCTTACAAGCGGGGGGCTACAATGAGCAGTTCTTC
CASSLQAGGYNEQFF
>TRBV24-1|NA|TRBJ2-7|TRBD1
TGTGCCACCAGTGAGGGGGGACAGGGGCTGACGGAGCAGTACTTC
CATSEGGQGLTEQYF
>TRBV6-5|NA|TRBJ1-6|NA
TGTGCCAGCAGCCCCACCTATAATTCACCCCTCCACTTT
CASSPTYNSPLHF
>TRBV19|NA|TRBJ2-3|TRBD1
TGTGCCAGTAGTATAGTAGGACAGGGAGGACCAGATACGCAGTATTTT
CASSIVGQGGPDTQYF
>TRBV7-8|NA|TRBJ2-3|NA
TGTGCCAGCAGCTGGGACTCGGTCGGGAATACGCAGTATTTT
CASSWDSVGNTQYF
>TRBV18|NA|TRBJ1-1|NA
TGTGCCAGCTCACCCTCAGGGAGGGCTGAAGCTTTCTTT
CASSPSGRAEAFF
>TRBV3-1/TRBV3-2|NA|TRBJ1-4|NA
TGTGCCAGCAGCCAAGGAGAGAATGAAAAACTGTTTTTT
CASSQGENEKLFF
>TRBV5-1|NA|TRBJ2-3|NA
TGCGCCAGCAGCCCTATTTTCCCAGATACGCAGTATTTT
CASSPIFPDTQYF
>TRBV6-5|NA|TRBJ2-7|TRBD1
TGTGCCACCCGAGGGGGCCGCGACCTCTACGAGCAGTACTTC
CATRGGRDLYEQYF
>TRBV6-6|NA|TRBJ1-1|NA
TGTGCCAGCAGCGCGAGCATGAACACTGAAGCTTTCTTT
CASSASMNTEAFF
>TRBV28|NA|TRBJ2-6|TRBD2
TGTGCCAGCAGCCTCGGGGGGGCTGGGGCCAACGTCCTGACTTTC
CASSLGGAGANVLTF
>TRBV28|NA|TRBJ1-2|NA
TGTGCCAGCAGTTTACCAGGGAAACGGATCGATGGCTACACCTTC
CASSLPGKRIDGYTF
>TRBV28|few|TRBJ1-1|NA
TGTGCCAGCAGAGAAGCCGGGATTGAAGCTTTCTTT
CASREAGIEAFF
>TRBV27|NA|TRBJ1-4|NA
TGTGCCAGCAGCGGTAGGGGTGGTTTTAATGAAAAACTGTTTTTT
CASSGRGGFNEKLFF
>TRBV10-1|NA|TRBJ2-1|TRBD1
TGCGCCAGCAACAGACAGGGCCTATACAATGAGCAGTTCTTC
CASNRQGLYNEQFF
>TRBV19|few|TRBJ1-1|NA
TGTGCCAGTACCCGACAGGTCGGGTACACTGAAGCTTTCTTT
CASTRQVGYTEAFF